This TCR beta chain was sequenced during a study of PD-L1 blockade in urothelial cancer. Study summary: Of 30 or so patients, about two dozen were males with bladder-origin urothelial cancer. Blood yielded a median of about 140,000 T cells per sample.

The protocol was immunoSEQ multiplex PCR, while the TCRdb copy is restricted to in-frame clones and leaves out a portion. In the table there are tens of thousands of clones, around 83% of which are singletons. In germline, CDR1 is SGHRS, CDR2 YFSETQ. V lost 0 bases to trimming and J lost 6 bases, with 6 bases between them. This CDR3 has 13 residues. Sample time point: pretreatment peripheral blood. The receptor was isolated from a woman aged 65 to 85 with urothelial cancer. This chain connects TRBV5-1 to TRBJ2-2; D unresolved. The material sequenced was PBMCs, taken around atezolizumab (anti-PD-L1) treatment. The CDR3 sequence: CASSLGEPGELFF. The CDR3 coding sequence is TGCGCCAGCAGCTTGGGCGAGCCCGGGGAGCTGTTTTTT.